The clone carrying this T cell receptor beta chain has more than one count but fewer than ten. Its target is unknown. MiXCR, run by TCRdb on the 5' RACE reads, gives a single entry per CDR3 protein. The top ten hold approximately 7.5% of the sample, which has a few hundred thousand distinct CDR3 sequences, 9% to 15% seen once. The data are from a study of identical twins. Study-wide points: Fewer insertions were carried by abundant cord blood beta clonotypes, but none was seen in memory repertoires. Among out-of-frame alpha sequences shared by twins, low generation probability occurred in excess. Sharing of beta out-of-frame sequences by twins showed a weaker excess.

J gave up 0 bases and V 4 bases, and 14 bases lay outside the gene matches. There are 18 residues in the CDR3. The same specimen was also included in a second study, on yellow fever vaccine responses in identical twins.

This TCR came from a woman aged 18-29 years in good health. The rearrangement uses TRBV12-3 or TRBV12-4 and TRBJ2-5; 7 nucleotides match TRBD1. Sequencing used CD8+ T cells sorted from blood. CDR3 sequence reads: CASSSTIRRGINQETQYF. The DNA of the CDR3 is TGTGCCAGCAGTTCGACCATACGCAGGGGGATAAACCAAGAGACCCAGTACTTC.